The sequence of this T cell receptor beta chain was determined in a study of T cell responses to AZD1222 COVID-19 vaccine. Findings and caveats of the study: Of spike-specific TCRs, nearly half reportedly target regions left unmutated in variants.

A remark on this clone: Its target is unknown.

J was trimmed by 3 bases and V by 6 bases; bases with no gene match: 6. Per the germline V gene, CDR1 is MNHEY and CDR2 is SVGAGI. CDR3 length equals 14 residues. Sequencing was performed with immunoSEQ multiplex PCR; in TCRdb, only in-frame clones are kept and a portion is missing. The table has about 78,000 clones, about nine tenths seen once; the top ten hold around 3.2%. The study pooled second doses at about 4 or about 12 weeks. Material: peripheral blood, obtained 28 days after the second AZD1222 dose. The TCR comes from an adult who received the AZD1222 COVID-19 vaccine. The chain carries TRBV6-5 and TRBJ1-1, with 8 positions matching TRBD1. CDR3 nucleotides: TGTGCCAGCAGCGCTCAGGGGGCGGACACTGAAGCTTTCTTT. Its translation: CASSAQGADTEAFF.